The 3 T cell receptor beta chains below come from one sample, sequenced in a study of shared clonotypes between healthy human individuals. The repertoire was sequenced with immunoSEQ multiplex PCR; TCRdb's copy has only in-frame clones and lacks some. This sample has 300,000 to 400,000 clones; about nine tenths occur once, and the top ten carry 15% to 20%. The sample was memory CD8+ T cells sorted from blood. Specified subset: CD45RO+ cells pooled with CCR7-negative TemRA cells. These receptors all stem from a man aged 18-30 years in good health.

The V call is TRBV28, the J call TRBJ1-4; a weak D match, TRBD1 (5 bases). V was cut by 3 bases and J by 1 base, with 6 bases left in between. The V gene's germline CDR1 is MDHEN and CDR2 SYDVKM. CDR3 length: 14 amino acids. The chain's CDR3 is CASSFGGTNEKLFF. The CDR3 DNA follows: TGTGCCAGCAGTTTCGGGGGAACTAATGAAAAACTGTTTTTT.

This sequence joins TRBV27 and TRBJ2-3; 8 nucleotides match TRBD1. Germline CDR1 MNHEY, CDR2 SMNVEV (reference sequence). The CDR3 totals 14 residues. V lost 6 bases and J lost 6; bases outside the gene matches: 8. Here the CDR3 DNA reads TGTGCCAGCAGCCCGGACAGGGTCGATGATACGCAGTATTTT. It translates to CASSPDRVDDTQYF.

The chain combines TRBV7-9 with TRBJ2-2, with 11 bases identical to TRBD2. Per the germline V gene, CDR1 is SEHNR and CDR2 is FQNEAQ (reference sequence). This CDR3 is 16 amino acids long. Trimming cost V 5 bases and J 1 base; bases outside gene matches: 3. The CDR3 loop is CASSPTSGENTGELFF. CDR3 coding DNA: TGTGCCAGCAGCCCGACTAGCGGGGAGAACACCGGGGAGCTGTTTTTT.